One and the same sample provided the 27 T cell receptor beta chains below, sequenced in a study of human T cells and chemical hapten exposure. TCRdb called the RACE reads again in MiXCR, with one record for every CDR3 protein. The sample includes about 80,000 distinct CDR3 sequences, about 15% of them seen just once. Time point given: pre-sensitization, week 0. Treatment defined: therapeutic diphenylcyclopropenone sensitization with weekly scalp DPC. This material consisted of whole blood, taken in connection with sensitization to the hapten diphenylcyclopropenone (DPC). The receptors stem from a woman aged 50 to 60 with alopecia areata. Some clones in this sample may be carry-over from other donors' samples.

The DNA for the CDR3 is TGTGCCAGCAGTTACCAGGGTTACGAGCAGTACTTC. This gives the protein CASSYQGYEQYF. The V and J genes are TRBV28 and TRBJ2-7; D might be TRBD1 (5 bases). Germline V gene sequence: CDR1 MDHEN, CDR2 SYDVKM. The length of the CDR3 is 12 residues. V was cut by 4 bases and J by 4 bases, with 8 bases left in between.

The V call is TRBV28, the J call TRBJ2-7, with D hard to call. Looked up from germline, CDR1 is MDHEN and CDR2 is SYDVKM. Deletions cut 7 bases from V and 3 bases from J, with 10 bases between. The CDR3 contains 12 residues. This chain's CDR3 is CASNRLFYEQYF. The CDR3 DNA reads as TGTGCCAGCAATCGGCTCTTCTACGAGCAGTACTTC.

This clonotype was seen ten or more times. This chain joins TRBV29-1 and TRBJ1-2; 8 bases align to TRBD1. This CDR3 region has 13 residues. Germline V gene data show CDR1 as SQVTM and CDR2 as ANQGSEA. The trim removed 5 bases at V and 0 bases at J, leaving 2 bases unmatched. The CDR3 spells CSVQTGANYGYTF. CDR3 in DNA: TGCAGCGTTCAGACAGGGGCTAACTATGGCTACACCTTC.

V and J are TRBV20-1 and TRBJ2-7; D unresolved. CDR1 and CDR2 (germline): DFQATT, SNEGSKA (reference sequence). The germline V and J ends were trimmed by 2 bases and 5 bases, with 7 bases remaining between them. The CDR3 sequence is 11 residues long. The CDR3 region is CSARIANEQYF. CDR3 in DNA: TGCAGTGCTAGAATCGCCAACGAGCAGTACTTC.

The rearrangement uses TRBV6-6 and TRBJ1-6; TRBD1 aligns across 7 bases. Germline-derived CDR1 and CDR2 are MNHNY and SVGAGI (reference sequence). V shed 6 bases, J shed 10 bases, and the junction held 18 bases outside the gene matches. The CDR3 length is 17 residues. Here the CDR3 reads CASSLTGTVNGRSPLHF. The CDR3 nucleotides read TGTGCCAGCAGCCTAACCGGGACAGTTAACGGGAGATCACCCCTCCACTTT.

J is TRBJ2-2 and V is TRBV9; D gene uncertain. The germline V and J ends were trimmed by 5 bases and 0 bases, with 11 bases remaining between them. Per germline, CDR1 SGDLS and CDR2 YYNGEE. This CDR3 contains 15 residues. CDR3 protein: CASSVAITNTGELFF. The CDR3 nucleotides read TGTGCCAGCAGTGTCGCGATCACGAACACCGGGGAGCTGTTTTTT.

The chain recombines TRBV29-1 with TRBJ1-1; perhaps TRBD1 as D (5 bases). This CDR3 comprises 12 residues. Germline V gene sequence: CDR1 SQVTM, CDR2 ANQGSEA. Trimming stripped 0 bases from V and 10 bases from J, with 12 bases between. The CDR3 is CSVEDSGLVAFF. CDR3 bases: TGCAGCGTTGAAGATTCGGGGCTTGTAGCTTTCTTT.

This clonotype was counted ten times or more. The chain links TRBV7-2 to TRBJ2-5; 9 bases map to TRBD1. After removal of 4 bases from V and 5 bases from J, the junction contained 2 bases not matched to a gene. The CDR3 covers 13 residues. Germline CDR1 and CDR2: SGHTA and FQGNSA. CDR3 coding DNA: TGTGCCAGCAGCTCGGACAGGGGCGAGACCCAGTACTTC. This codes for CASSSDRGETQYF.

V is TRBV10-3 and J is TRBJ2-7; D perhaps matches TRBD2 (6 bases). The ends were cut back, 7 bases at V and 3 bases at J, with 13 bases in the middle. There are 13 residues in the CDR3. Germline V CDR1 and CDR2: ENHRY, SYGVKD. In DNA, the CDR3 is TGTGCCATCAATGGTGGTAGCGGCTACGAGCAGTACTTC. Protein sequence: CAINGGSGYEQYF.

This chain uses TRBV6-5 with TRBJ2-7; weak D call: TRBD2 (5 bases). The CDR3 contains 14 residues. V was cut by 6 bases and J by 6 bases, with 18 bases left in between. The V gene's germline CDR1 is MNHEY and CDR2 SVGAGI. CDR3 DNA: TGTGCCAGCAGATGGGAGCTGGATGTTGCCGAGCAGTACTTC. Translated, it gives CASRWELDVAEQYF.

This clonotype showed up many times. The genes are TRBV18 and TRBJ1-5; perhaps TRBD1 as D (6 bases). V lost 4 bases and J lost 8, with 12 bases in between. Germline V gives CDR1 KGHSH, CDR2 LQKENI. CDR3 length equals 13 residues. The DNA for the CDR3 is TGTGCCAGCTCACGCAGGGAGGGGGAGCCCCAGCATTTT. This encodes CASSRREGEPQHF.

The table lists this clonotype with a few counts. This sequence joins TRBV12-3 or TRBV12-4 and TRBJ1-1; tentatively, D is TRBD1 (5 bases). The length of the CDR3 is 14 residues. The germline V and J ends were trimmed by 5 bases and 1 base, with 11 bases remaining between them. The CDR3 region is CASSPGYANTEAFF. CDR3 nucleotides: TGTGCCAGCAGTCCAGGGTATGCGAACACTGAAGCTTTCTTT.

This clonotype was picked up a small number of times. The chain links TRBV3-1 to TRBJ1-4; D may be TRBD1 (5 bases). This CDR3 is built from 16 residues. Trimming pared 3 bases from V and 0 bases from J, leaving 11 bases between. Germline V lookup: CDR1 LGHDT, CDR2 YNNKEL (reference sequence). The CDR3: CASSQGTGPTNEKLFF. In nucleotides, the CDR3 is TGTGCCAGCAGCCAGGGCACAGGTCCAACTAATGAAAAACTGTTTTTT.

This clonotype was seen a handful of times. The CDR3 nucleotides are TGTGCCAGCAGTGTGGGCCCCTTGGGGACCCAGTACTTC. Protein sequence: CASSVGPLGTQYF. This chain joins TRBV2 and TRBJ2-5, with no clear D. The V end lost 4 bases, the J end lost 7 bases, and 13 bases lay between the germline ends. Germline V gene sequence: CDR1 SNHLY, CDR2 FYNNEI. This CDR3 comprises 13 residues.

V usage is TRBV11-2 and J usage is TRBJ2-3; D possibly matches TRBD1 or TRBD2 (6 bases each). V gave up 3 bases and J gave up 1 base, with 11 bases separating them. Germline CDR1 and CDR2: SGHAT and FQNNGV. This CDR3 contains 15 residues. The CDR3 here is CASSFRGGGTDTQYF. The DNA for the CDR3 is TGTGCCAGCAGCTTCAGGGGAGGAGGCACAGATACGCAGTATTTT.

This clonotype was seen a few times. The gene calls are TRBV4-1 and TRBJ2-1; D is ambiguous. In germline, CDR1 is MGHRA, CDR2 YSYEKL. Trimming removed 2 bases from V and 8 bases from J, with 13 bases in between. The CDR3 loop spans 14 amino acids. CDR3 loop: CASSQLRSMDEQFF. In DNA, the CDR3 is TGCGCCAGCAGCCAACTTCGGAGTATGGATGAGCAGTTCTTC.

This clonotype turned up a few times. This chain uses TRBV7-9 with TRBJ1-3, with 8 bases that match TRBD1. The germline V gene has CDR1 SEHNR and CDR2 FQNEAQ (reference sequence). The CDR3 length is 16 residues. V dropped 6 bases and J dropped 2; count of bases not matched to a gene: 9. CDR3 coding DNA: TGTGCCAGCAGTCGCCAAGGACAGGGCCCTGGAAACACCATATATTTT. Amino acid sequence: CASSRQGQGPGNTIYF.

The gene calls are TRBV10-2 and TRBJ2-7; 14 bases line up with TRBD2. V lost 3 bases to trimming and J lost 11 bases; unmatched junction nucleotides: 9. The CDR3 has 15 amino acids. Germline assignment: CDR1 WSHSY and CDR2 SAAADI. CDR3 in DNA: TGCGCCAGCAGTGAAGGGTCGGGACTAGCGGGAGTCAAGTACTTC. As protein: CASSEGSGLAGVKYF.

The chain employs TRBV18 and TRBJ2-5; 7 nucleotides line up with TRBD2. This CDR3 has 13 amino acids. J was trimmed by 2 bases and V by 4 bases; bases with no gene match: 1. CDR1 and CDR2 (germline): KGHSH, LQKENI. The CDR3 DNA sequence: TGTGCCAGCTCACGACTAGCACAAGAGACCCAGTACTTC. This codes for CASSRLAQETQYF.

CDR3 DNA sequence: TGCAGTGCTAGAGAGCCGGGGGAGGGGGCTGCCTACGAGCAGTACTTC. Amino acids: CSAREPGEGAAYEQYF. The chain couples TRBV20-1 to TRBJ2-7; D might be TRBD1 or TRBD2, each matching 7 bases. The germline V gene has CDR1 DFQATT and CDR2 SNEGSKA (reference sequence). The CDR3 has 16 residues. The ends were cut back, 0 bases at V and 2 bases at J, with 17 bases in the middle.

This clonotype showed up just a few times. The CDR3 sequence: CASSYGGLTDSSTDTQYF. CDR3 nucleotides: TGTGCCAGCAGTTACGGTGGACTAACGGATTCTAGCACAGATACGCAGTATTTT. The genes are TRBV6-5 and TRBJ2-3; weak D call: TRBD2 (6 bases). Trimming cost V 2 bases and J 0 bases, with 18 bases left between them. The CDR3 is 18 residues long. Germline CDR1 reads MNHEY; CDR2 reads SVGAGI.

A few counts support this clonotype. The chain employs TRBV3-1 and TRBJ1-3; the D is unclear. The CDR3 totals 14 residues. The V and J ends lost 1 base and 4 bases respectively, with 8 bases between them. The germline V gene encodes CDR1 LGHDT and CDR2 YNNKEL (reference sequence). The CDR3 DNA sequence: TGTGCCAGCAGCCAAGGGGTTTCCGGAAACACCATATATTTT. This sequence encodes CASSQGVSGNTIYF. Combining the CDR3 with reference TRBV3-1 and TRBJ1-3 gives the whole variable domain DTAVSQTPKYLVTQMGNDKSIKCEQNLGHDTMYWYKQDSKKFLKIMFSYNNKELIINETVPNRFSPKSPDKAHLNLHINSLELGDSAVYFCASSQGVSGNTIYFGEGSWLTVV.

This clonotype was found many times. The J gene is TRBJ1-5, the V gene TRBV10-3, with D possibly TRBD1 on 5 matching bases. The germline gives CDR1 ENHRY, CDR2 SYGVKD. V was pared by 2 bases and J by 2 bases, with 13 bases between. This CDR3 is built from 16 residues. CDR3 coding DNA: TGTGCCATCAGTGAGCCCCGGGGCAGCCGCAATCAGCCCCAGCATTTT. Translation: CAISEPRGSRNQPQHF.

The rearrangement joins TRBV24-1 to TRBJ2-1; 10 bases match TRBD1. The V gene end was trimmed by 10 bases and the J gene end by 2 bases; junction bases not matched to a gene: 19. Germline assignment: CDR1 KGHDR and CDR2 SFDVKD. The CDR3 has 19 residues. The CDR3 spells CATLGQGRKLAAPYNEQFF. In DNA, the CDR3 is TGTGCCACGTTGGGACAGGGGAGGAAACTAGCGGCCCCCTACAATGAGCAGTTCTTC.

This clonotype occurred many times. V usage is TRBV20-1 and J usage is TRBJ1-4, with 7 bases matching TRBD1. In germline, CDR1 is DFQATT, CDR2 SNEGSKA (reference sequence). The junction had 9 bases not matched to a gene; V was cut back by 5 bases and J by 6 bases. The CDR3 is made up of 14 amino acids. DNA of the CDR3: TGCAGTGCTGTTGGACAGGTGAACGATGAAAAACTGTTTTTT. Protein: CSAVGQVNDEKLFF.

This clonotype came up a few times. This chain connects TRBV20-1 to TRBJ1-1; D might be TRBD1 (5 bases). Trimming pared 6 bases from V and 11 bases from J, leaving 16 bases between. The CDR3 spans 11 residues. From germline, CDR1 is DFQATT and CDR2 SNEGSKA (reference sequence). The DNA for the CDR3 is TGCAGTGCCACCCTCGGGGGTGTGGCTTTCTTT. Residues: CSATLGGVAFF.

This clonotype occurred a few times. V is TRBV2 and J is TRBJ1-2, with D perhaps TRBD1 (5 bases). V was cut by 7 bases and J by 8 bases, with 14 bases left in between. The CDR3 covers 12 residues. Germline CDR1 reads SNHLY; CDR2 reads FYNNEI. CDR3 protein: CASTQEGYGYTF. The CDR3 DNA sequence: TGTGCCAGCACCCAAGAGGGGTACGGCTACACCTTC.